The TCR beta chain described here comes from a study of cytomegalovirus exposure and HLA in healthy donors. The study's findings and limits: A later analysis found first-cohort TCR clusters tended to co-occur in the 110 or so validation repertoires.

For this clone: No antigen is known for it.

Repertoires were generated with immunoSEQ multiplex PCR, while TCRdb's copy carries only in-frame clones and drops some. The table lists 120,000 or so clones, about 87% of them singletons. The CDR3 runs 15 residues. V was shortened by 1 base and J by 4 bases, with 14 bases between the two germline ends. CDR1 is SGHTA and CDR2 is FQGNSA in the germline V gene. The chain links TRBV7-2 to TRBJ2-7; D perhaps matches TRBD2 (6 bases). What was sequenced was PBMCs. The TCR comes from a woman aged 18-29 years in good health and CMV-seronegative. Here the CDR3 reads CASSLVAGYQYEQYF. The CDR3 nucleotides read TGTGCCAGCAGCTTAGTTGCGGGGTACCAATACGAGCAGTACTTC.